This T cell receptor (beta chain) emerged from a study of vaccination and CD4 T cells after COVID-19. This clonotype was counted between two and nine times. What it recognizes is unknown. The treatment was: roughly ten-day PBMC culture with coronavirus spike peptide pools or control peptides (ViraFEST assay). Sequencing of DNA taken from cultured CD4+ T cells relied on the Oncomine TCR Beta short-read assay. Genomic DNA was taken out of cultured CD4+ T cells by extraction. TCRdb used MiXCR to reprocess the PCR reads, holding one entry per CDR3 protein. The sample lists some 22,000 distinct CDR3 sequences, about 62% occurring once. This receptor was obtained from a human donor who received a COVID-19 vaccine. The sequences come from CD4+ T cells from blood, cultured in vitro, collected before SARS-CoV-2 vaccination.

The CDR3 DNA is TGTGCCAGCAGCCCTCTTCTCCCTAACACTGAAGCTTTCTTT. It is translated as CASSPLLPNTEAFF. The chain combines TRBV14 with TRBJ1-1; no clear D. The germline V gene encodes CDR1 SGHDN and CDR2 FVKESK. The CDR3 length is 14 residues. The V end was cut by 4 bases, the J end by 2 bases, with 11 bases between. Looking up the rest from reference TRBV14 and TRBJ1-1 gives the full variable domain: EAGVTQFPSHSVIEKGQTVTLRCDPISGHDNLYWYRRVMGKEIKFLLHFVKESKQDESGMPNNRFLAERTGGTYSTLKVQPAELEDSGVYFCASSPLLPNTEAFFGQGTRLTVV.